This TCR beta chain was obtained from a study of T cell changes during pregnancy in multiple sclerosis. Using immunoSEQ multiplex PCR, the repertoire was profiled, and TCRdb retains in-frame clones only, with some absent. The table shows under 70,000 clones, with about 92% occurring only once. Trimming stripped 2 bases from V and 10 bases from J, with 12 bases between. CDR3 length: 12 residues. Per germline, CDR1 SGHDN and CDR2 FVKESK. The receptor was isolated from a female donor in good health, enrolled as a control in a pregnancy study. This chain connects TRBV14 to TRBJ2-7, with D possibly TRBD1 on 5 matching bases. This specimen consisted of peripheral blood, obtained in the third trimester of pregnancy. The CDR3, as DNA: TGTGCCAGCAGCCAACAGGGAATGAGACAGTACTTC. It yields the protein CASSQQGMRQYF.